These T cell receptor beta chains were read from a single sample in a study of blood T cell repertoires in COVID-19. Assay: immunoSEQ multiplex PCR; the TCRdb copy retains only in-frame clones and omits some. The sample includes fewer than 350,000 clones, about nine tenths of them seen just once. The specimen sequenced was PBMCs or T cells enriched from blood (not recorded which). All receptors derive from a man in his sixties who had recovered from COVID-19. The CDR3 runs from the conserved cysteine through the conserved F or W. A D gene is named only where the DNA matches it firmly. The size field is filled for only some rows; it gives once, few, many or a size class.

J	D	size	V	CDR3	DNA
TRBJ2-1	TRBD2	.	TRBV5-1	CASSLASGTSYNEQFF	TGCGCCAGCAGCTTGGCTAGCGGAACATCCTACAATGAGCAGTTCTTC
TRBJ1-4	TRBD1	.	TRBV6-1	CASSEARQGWEKLFF	TGTGCCAGCAGTGAAGCCAGACAGGGCTGGGAAAAACTGTTTTTT
TRBJ2-3	.	.	TRBV6-5	CASSSETRNTQYF	TGTGCCAGCAGTTCGGAGACTAGAAATACGCAGTATTTT
TRBJ1-5	.	.	TRBV5-5	CASSLEPGNQPQHF	TGTGCCAGCAGCTTGGAGCCAGGAAATCAGCCCCAGCATTTT
TRBJ1-5	.	.	TRBV5-4	CASTGGANQPQHF	TGTGCCAGCACCGGGGGGGCCAATCAGCCCCAGCATTTT
TRBJ2-5	TRBD1	.	TRBV18	CASSPGQGKETQYF	TGTGCCAGCTCGCCCGGACAGGGGAAAGAGACCCAGTACTTC
TRBJ2-1	TRBD1	.	TRBV5-4	CASSPRDREYNEQFF	TGTGCCAGCAGCCCTCGGGACAGGGAATACAATGAGCAGTTCTTC
TRBJ2-5	.	.	TRBV5-1	CASSNGQQETQYF	TGCGCCAGCAGCAACGGACAGCAAGAGACCCAGTACTTC
TRBJ2-3	.	.	TRBV28	CASSLPGTQMITQYF	TGTGCCAGCAGTTTACCAGGAACCCAGATGATTACGCAGTATTTT
TRBJ2-7	TRBD1	.	TRBV3-1/TRBV3-2	CASSHTGTGVYEQYF	TGTGCCAGCAGCCACACCGGGACAGGGGTCTACGAGCAGTACTTC
TRBJ2-3	.	.	TRBV19	CASSIGSGTDTQYF	TGTGCCAGTAGTATAGGTAGCGGAACAGATACGCAGTATTTT
TRBJ2-1	TRBD2	.	TRBV6-2/TRBV6-3	CASSLAGDWSYNEQFF	TGTGCCAGCAGCCTAGCGGGAGATTGGTCCTACAATGAGCAGTTCTTC
TRBJ2-3	TRBD2	once	TRBV4-3	CASSRGTSGTSSTDTQYF	TGCGCCAGCAGTCGTGGGACTAGCGGGACCTCTAGCACAGATACGCAGTATTTT
TRBJ1-3	.	.	TRBV6-6	CASGRAGAGNTIYF	TGTGCCAGCGGCAGGGCAGGGGCTGGAAACACCATATATTTT
TRBJ2-3	.	.	TRBV9	CASSRTGDTQYF	TGTGCCAGCAGCAGGACTGGGGATACGCAGTATTTT
TRBJ2-3	TRBD1	.	TRBV28	CASSPPRTGADTQYF	TGTGCCAGCAGTCCACCTCGGACAGGGGCAGATACGCAGTATTTT
TRBJ2-7	TRBD2	.	TRBV15	CATSRDLAGGYEQYF	TGTGCCACCAGCAGAGATCTAGCGGGAGGTTACGAGCAGTACTTC
TRBJ2-3	TRBD2	.	TRBV29-1	CSVDQGGTDTQYF	TGCAGCGTTGACCAGGGAGGGACAGATACGCAGTATTTT
TRBJ1-4	.	once	TRBV7-2	CASSSEGHNEKLFF	TGTGCCAGCAGCTCCGAAGGACACAATGAAAAACTGTTTTTT
TRBJ2-5	TRBD2	.	TRBV7-3	CASSLSPGGAETQYF	TGTGCCAGCAGCTTAAGCCCCGGGGGGGCGGAGACCCAGTACTTC
TRBJ2-1	TRBD2	.	TRBV7-2	CASRLLGTSGSPYNEQFF	TGTGCCAGCAGGCTACTTGGGACTAGCGGGAGTCCCTACAATGAGCAGTTCTTC
TRBJ1-5	.	few	TRBV5-6	CASSLRQGQPNQPQHF	TGTGCCAGCAGCTTGCGGCAGGGCCAGCCCAATCAGCCCCAGCATTTT
TRBJ2-7	TRBD1	.	TRBV5-1	CASSDRGSYEQYF	TGCGCCAGCAGCGACAGGGGTTCCTACGAGCAGTACTTC
TRBJ2-2	TRBD1	.	TRBV2	CASRRQGASVGELFF	TGTGCCAGCAGGCGACAGGGGGCGAGCGTCGGGGAGCTGTTTTTT
TRBJ2-1	.	.	TRBV28	CASRDSHNEQFF	TGTGCCAGCAGGGACTCTCACAATGAGCAGTTCTTC
TRBJ1-6	.	.	TRBV5-1	CASSLGYPTVSSSPLHF	TGCGCCAGCAGCTTGGGGTATCCGACAGTTTCGAGTTCACCCCTCCACTTT
TRBJ1-5	.	.	TRBV7-9	CASSLGASLRPQHF	TGTGCCAGCAGCTTAGGGGCGAGCCTTCGGCCCCAGCATTTT
TRBJ2-1	TRBD2	.	TRBV7-2	CASSLQASGFYNEQFF	TGTGCCAGCAGCTTACAGGCTAGCGGGTTTTACAATGAGCAGTTCTTC
TRBJ1-1	.	.	TRBV6-5	CASSFPMNTEAFF	TGTGCCAGCAGTTTTCCCATGAACACTGAAGCTTTCTTT
TRBJ2-3	.	.	TRBV6-5	CASRERISTDTQYF	TGTGCCAGCAGGGAGCGGATTAGCACAGATACGCAGTATTTT
TRBJ2-1	.	.	TRBV28	CASTVGARDEQFF	TGTGCCAGCACCGTAGGGGCTCGGGATGAGCAGTTCTTC
TRBJ2-3	TRBD1	.	TRBV28	CASSSAGQGALSTDTQYF	TGTGCCAGCTCCTCGGCGGGACAGGGGGCTCTGAGCACAGATACGCAGTATTTT
TRBJ1-1	.	.	TRBV27	CASSSRAGVPTEAFF	TGTGCCAGCAGTTCCCGGGCAGGGGTACCCACTGAAGCTTTCTTT
TRBJ2-7	TRBD1	.	TRBV11-2	CASSPWGDRGQLFYEQYF	TGTGCCAGCAGCCCCTGGGGGGACAGGGGTCAACTTTTCTACGAGCAGTACTTC
TRBJ1-5	.	.	TRBV28	CASSPNRGTVGGNQPQHF	TGTGCCAGCAGTCCTAACCGGGGGACGGTGGGGGGCAATCAGCCCCAGCATTTT
TRBJ2-3	.	.	TRBV24-1	CATSDIAFRAFSTDTQYF	TGTGCCACCAGTGATATAGCATTCAGGGCTTTTAGCACAGATACGCAGTATTTT
TRBJ2-7	TRBD2	.	TRBV24-1	CATSDSGGGLYEQYF	TGTGCCACCAGTGATTCCGGGGGAGGGTTGTACGAGCAGTACTTC
TRBJ2-2	TRBD1	.	TRBV7-2	CASSSPGQANTGELFF	TGTGCCAGCAGCTCTCCGGGACAGGCGAACACCGGGGAGCTGTTTTTT
TRBJ2-2	.	.	TRBV6-5	CASSLRTGELFF	TGTGCCAGCAGTCTGAGGACCGGGGAGCTGTTTTTT
TRBJ1-6	TRBD1	.	TRBV7-2	CASSLGQGNNSPLHF	TGTGCCAGCAGCCTAGGACAGGGTAATAATTCACCCCTCCACTTT
TRBJ2-1	TRBD2	once	TRBV7-2	CASSVLAGVPYNEQFF	TGTGCCAGCAGCGTTCTAGCGGGAGTTCCCTACAATGAGCAGTTCTTC